These T cell receptor beta chains were read from a single sample in a study of cytomegalovirus exposure and HLA in healthy donors. Using immunoSEQ multiplex PCR, the repertoire was profiled, and TCRdb retains in-frame clones only, with some absent. The repertoire holds around 150,000 clones, roughly 79% seen once, with approximately 2.8% in the top ten. Specimen: PBMCs. These receptors all come from a male donor in good health and CMV-seronegative. The CDR3 runs from the conserved cysteine through the conserved F or W. Each record gives: clone size, D gene, V gene, J gene, CDR3 protein, CDR3 DNA. D genes are given only for firm matches. A row's size may be missing; if present it is once, few, many or a size class.

-,-,TRBV28,TRBJ2-7,CASTPNTGNLYEQYF,TGTGCCAGCACCCCGAATACAGGGAACCTCTACGAGCAGTACTTC
-,TRBD2,TRBV7-2,TRBJ2-5,CASSPPLAGGQETQYF,TGTGCCAGCAGCCCTCCCCTAGCGGGGGGCCAAGAGACCCAGTACTTC
once,TRBD1,TRBV29-1,TRBJ1-1,CSVEPRGETEAFF,TGCAGCGTTGAACCCAGGGGGGAAACTGAAGCTTTCTTT
-,TRBD1,TRBV5-1,TRBJ2-3,CASSSTGTDSTDTQYF,TGCGCCAGCAGCTCAACCGGGACAGATAGCACAGATACGCAGTATTTT
-,-,TRBV4-3,TRBJ2-7,CPSSQEGTGSYEQYF,TGCCCCAGCAGCCAAGAGGGCACCGGCTCCTACGAGCAGTACTTC
once,-,TRBV30,TRBJ1-2,CAWSVAGGRGYTF,TGTGCCTGGAGTGTGGCGGGGGGGCGGGGCTACACCTTC
few,-,TRBV5-1,TRBJ1-2,CASSLDGPLSTF,TGCGCCAGCAGCTTGGATGGTCCGCTTAGCACCTTC
-,TRBD1,TRBV30,TRBJ2-5,CAWSRQGRQETQYF,TGTGCCTGGAGTAGACAGGGTAGGCAAGAGACCCAGTACTTC
-,TRBD2,TRBV4-2,TRBJ2-7,CASSQEVGLAGSYEQYF,TGTGCCAGCAGCCAAGAGGTCGGACTAGCGGGGTCCTACGAGCAGTACTTC
-,-,TRBV7-6,TRBJ2-2,CASSLGGGNTGELFF,TGTGCCAGCAGCTTAGGTGGCGGGAACACCGGGGAGCTGTTTTTT
-,TRBD1,TRBV5-1,TRBJ2-7,CASTGGNYEQYF,TGCGCCAGCACAGGGGGTAACTACGAGCAGTACTTC
-,-,TRBV6-1,TRBJ2-2,CASSDSPGGPHDGELFF,TGTGCCAGCAGTGATTCCCCAGGAGGACCGCATGATGGGGAGCTGTTTTTT
-,-,TRBV9,TRBJ2-5,CASSASGAIQETQYF,TGTGCCAGCAGCGCCTCAGGGGCCATCCAAGAGACCCAGTACTTC
-,-,TRBV18,TRBJ2-5,CASSLEGIGEQYF,TGTGCCAGCTCTCTGGAAGGGATCGGGGAGCAGTACTTC